What follows are 25 T cell receptor beta chains derived from one specimen sequenced in a study of blood T cell repertoires in COVID-19. TCRdb keeps only in-frame clones here, not all; method: immunoSEQ multiplex PCR. The sample shows some 68,000 clones, approximately 80% of them seen only once. Sequenced sample: peripheral blood. The receptors shown here come from a man between 65 and 80 years old with acute or convalescent COVID-19.

The chain uses TRBV27 and TRBJ1-2; maybe TRBD1 (5 bases). Germline lookup yields CDR1 MNHEY and CDR2 SMNVEV (reference sequence). V lost 3 bases to trimming and J lost 2 bases, with 19 bases between them. The CDR3 spans 17 residues. In DNA form, the CDR3 reads TGTGCCAGCAGTTTTTCTTATCGGGGGGTGGTAAACTATGGCTACACCTTC. Translation gives CASSFSYRGVVNYGYTF.

The chain couples TRBV19 to TRBJ1-1; D unclear. Germline-derived CDR1 and CDR2 are LNHDA and SQIVND (reference sequence). The CDR3 is 13 residues long. Trimming removed 3 bases at V and 6 bases at J, with 11 bases between. For the CDR3, the DNA is TGTGCCAGTAGTATCTTCGAGGAGGCTGAAGCTTTCTTT. Its translation: CASSIFEEAEAFF.

This sequence joins TRBV3-1 (or the pseudogene TRBV3-2) and TRBJ2-7; 9 bases map to TRBD1. Germline V gives CDR1 LGHDT, CDR2 YNNKEL (reference sequence). V dropped 5 bases and J dropped 6; count of bases not matched to a gene: 8. The CDR3 is 14 residues long. The CDR3, as DNA: TGTGCCAGCAGCTTTCGGACAGGGGAAGGCGAGCAGTACTTC. This translates into CASSFRTGEGEQYF.

This clone appeared a single time. The chain links TRBV7-9 to TRBJ2-5, with 11 positions matching TRBD2. The length of the CDR3 is 16 residues. The ends lost 3 bases at V and 6 bases at J; junction bases unmatched: 9. CDR1 SEHNR and CDR2 FQNEAQ come from the germline V gene (reference sequence). CDR3 sequence reads: CASSFQLAGAGKTQYF. The CDR3 DNA follows: TGTGCCAGCAGCTTCCAACTAGCGGGAGCGGGGAAGACCCAGTACTTC.

V and J are TRBV9 and TRBJ2-1; D may be TRBD2 (6 bases). CDR3 length: 14 amino acids. V shed 0 bases and J shed 8 bases, with 12 bases lying between them. Germline CDR1 SGDLS, CDR2 YYNGEE. The CDR3 reads CASSVAAGWDEQFF. The CDR3, as DNA: TGTGCCAGCAGCGTAGCGGCGGGATGGGATGAGCAGTTCTTC.

The gene calls are TRBV7-3 and TRBJ2-1; 7 bases agree with TRBD2. From germline, CDR1 is SGHTA and CDR2 FQGTGA. This CDR3 is 15 amino acids long. Losses at the gene ends were 6 bases for V and 7 bases for J; bases not matched to a gene: 12. The CDR3 sequence is CASSLAGRTGNEQFF. CDR3 nucleotides: TGTGCCAGCAGTTTAGCGGGCCGCACGGGGAATGAGCAGTTCTTC. Looking up the rest from reference TRBV7-3 and TRBJ2-1 gives the full variable domain: GAGVSQTPSNKVTEKGKYVELRCDPISGHTALYWYRQSLGQGPEFLIYFQGTGAADDSGLPNDRFFAVRPEGSVSTLKIQRTERGDSAVYLCASSLAGRTGNEQFFGPGTRLTVL.

The chain is built from TRBV19 and TRBJ1-5, with TRBD1 identical over 9 bases. The germline CDR1 and CDR2 sequences are LNHDA and SQIVND (reference sequence). The CDR3 loop spans 13 amino acids. Trimming cost V 7 bases and J 4 bases; bases outside gene matches: 2. CDR3 amino acids: CASTGTGNQPQHF. The CDR3 DNA sequence: TGTGCCAGTACCGGGACAGGGAATCAGCCCCAGCATTTT.

This sequence joins TRBV28 and TRBJ1-3, with 8 bases fitting TRBD1. The CDR3 extends over 16 amino acids. Germline loops: CDR1 MDHEN, CDR2 SYDVKM. The J segment lost 2 bases and the V segment lost 2 bases, leaving 5 bases of the junction unmatched. The CDR3 DNA reads as TGTGCCAGCAGTTTAAGGCAGGGGGCAGCTGGAAACACCATATATTTT. Encoded protein: CASSLRQGAAGNTIYF.

This chain joins TRBV25-1 and TRBJ2-3; TRBD1 aligns across 9 bases. This CDR3 spans 15 amino acids. V gave up 4 bases and J gave up 4 bases; unmatched junction bases: 6. Germline CDR1 MGHDK, CDR2 SYGVNS. The CDR3 DNA sequence: TGTGCCAGCAGTGGGACAGGGGATTTTCCAGATACGCAGTATTTT. Translated: CASSGTGDFPDTQYF.

The chain uses TRBV7-9 and TRBJ1-1; 7 bases fit TRBD1. The CDR3 is made up of 15 amino acids. Germline assignment: CDR1 SEHNR and CDR2 FQNEAQ (reference sequence). J was trimmed by 4 bases and V by 5 bases; bases with no gene match: 10. The CDR3 bases are TGTGCCAGCAGCCCGTCAACAGGGGTGGCCACTGAAGCTTTCTTT. Protein: CASSPSTGVATEAFF.

The rearrangement uses TRBV28 and TRBJ1-1; D possibly corresponds to TRBD1 (5 bases). Between the trimmed V and J ends, which lost 5 bases and 5 bases, there was a span of 15 bases. Germline CDR1 reads MDHEN; CDR2 reads SYDVKM. The CDR3 extends over 14 amino acids. CDR3: CASSQGGDWTEAFF. CDR3 coding DNA: TGTGCCAGCAGTCAGGGCGGGGATTGGACTGAAGCTTTCTTT.

CDR3 coding DNA: TGTGCCAGCAGGGTTGGACAGGGGTTCAACACTGAAGCTTTCTTT. Translated: CASRVGQGFNTEAFF. The chain recombines TRBV28 with TRBJ1-1, with 9 nucleotides matching TRBD1. The V segment lost 6 bases and the J segment 2 bases; nucleotides outside the gene matches: 7. This CDR3 contains 15 residues. Germline CDR1 reads MDHEN; CDR2 reads SYDVKM.

The CDR3 sequence: CASSLGTGTSGNNEQFF. Here the CDR3 DNA reads TGCGCCAGCAGCTTGGGGACCGGGACTAGCGGGAACAATGAGCAGTTCTTC. The chain is built from TRBV5-1 and TRBJ2-1; 13 bases line up with TRBD2. Trimming cost V 0 bases and J 5 bases; bases outside gene matches: 5. The germline gives CDR1 SGHRS, CDR2 YFSETQ. The CDR3 has 17 residues.

The chain links TRBV5-6 to TRBJ1-2; 11 bases fit TRBD1. This CDR3 is 16 amino acids long. The trim removed 2 bases at V and 8 bases at J, leaving 11 bases unmatched. Germline V lookup: CDR1 SGHDT, CDR2 YYEEEE. As DNA, the CDR3 is TGTGCCAGCAGCTTTCGGACAGGGGGCGATTTACACGGCTACACCTTC. Translating it yields CASSFRTGGDLHGYTF.

This clone was seen only a few times. The chain couples TRBV3-1 (or the pseudogene TRBV3-2) to TRBJ2-2; 8 nucleotides agree with TRBD2. CDR3 length equals 16 residues. V lost 5 bases to trimming and J lost 5 bases; unmatched junction nucleotides: 10. Per germline, CDR1 LGHDT and CDR2 YNNKEL (reference sequence). CDR3 sequence reads: CASSRRERGRTGELFF. The CDR3 DNA sequence: TGTGCCAGCAGCAGACGCGAGCGGGGGCGAACCGGGGAGCTGTTTTTT.

The V and J genes are TRBV12-3 or TRBV12-4 and TRBJ2-6; D is unclear. Trimming left V 9 bases short and J 3 bases short, with 9 bases between. This CDR3 has 13 amino acids. Here the CDR3 reads CASLAFGANVLTF. The DNA for the CDR3 is TGTGCCAGTTTAGCCTTTGGGGCCAACGTCCTGACTTTC.

V usage is TRBV9 and J usage is TRBJ1-3, with a possible D match to TRBD1 (5 bases). Germline V gives CDR1 SGDLS, CDR2 YYNGEE. V lost 0 bases to trimming and J lost 4 bases, with 11 bases between them. The CDR3 consists of 15 residues. The CDR3 DNA sequence: TGTGCCAGCAGCGTAGCTCTGCAGGGAGGAAACACCATATATTTT. Translated, it gives CASSVALQGGNTIYF. Full variable domain (missing parts from reference TRBV9 and TRBJ1-3): DSGVTQTPKHLITATGQRVTLRCSPRSGDLSVYWYQQSLDQGLQFLIQYYNGEERAKGNILERFSAQQFPDLHSELNLSSLELGDSALYFCASSVALQGGNTIYFGEGSWLTVV.

The chain carries TRBV15 and TRBJ2-1; 9 bases are shared with TRBD2. Germline CDR1 reads LNHNV; CDR2 reads YYDKDF (reference sequence). V shed 7 bases and J 2 bases; nucleotides not matched to a gene: 6. The CDR3 totals 15 residues. As DNA, the CDR3 is TGTGCCACCATGAATAGCGGGAGTGCCTACAATGAGCAGTTCTTC. This codes for CATMNSGSAYNEQFF.

Only a few counts were recorded for this clone. The gene calls are TRBV15 and TRBJ1-1, with D uncertain. The CDR3 length is 14 residues. Germline V gene lookup returns CDR1 LNHNV and CDR2 YYDKDF (reference sequence). Trimming took 0 bases from V and 5 from J, leaving 10 bases between them. In nucleotides, the CDR3 is TGTGCCACCAGCAGAGATGTCGACTGGACTGAAGCTTTCTTT. This translates into CATSRDVDWTEAFF. Looking up the rest from reference TRBV15 and TRBJ1-1 gives the full variable domain: DAMVIQNPRYQVTQFGKPVTLSCSQTLNHNVMYWYQQKSSQAPKLLFHYYDKDFNNEADTPDNFQSRRPNTSFCFLDIRSPGLGDTAMYLCATSRDVDWTEAFFGQGTRLTVV.

The chain has TRBV19 and TRBJ1-5, with a tentative D call TRBD1 (5 bases). Germline-derived CDR1 and CDR2 are LNHDA and SQIVND (reference sequence). The V end was cut by 6 bases, the J end by 0 bases, with 9 bases between. The CDR3 runs 14 residues. CDR3 sequence: CASSQGNSNQPQHF. The DNA for the CDR3 is TGTGCCAGTAGCCAGGGCAATAGCAATCAGCCCCAGCATTTT.

The genes are TRBV28 and TRBJ1-2; unclear D gene. The V end was cut by 4 bases, the J end by 8 bases, with 23 bases between. This CDR3 region has 16 residues. Germline assignment: CDR1 MDHEN and CDR2 SYDVKM. The CDR3: CASSSIQEGGGLGYTF. The CDR3 DNA sequence: TGTGCCAGCAGTTCCATTCAGGAGGGAGGCGGTTTAGGCTACACCTTC.

The rearrangement uses TRBV30 and TRBJ2-2; TRBD2 matches 15 bases. CDR3 size: 20 residues. V shed 2 bases, J shed 4 bases, and the junction held 14 bases outside the gene matches. Germline CDR1 and CDR2: GTSNPN and SVGIG (reference sequence). The CDR3 reads CAWSNPPGLAGGGVTGELFF. The CDR3 nucleotides read TGTGCCTGGAGTAACCCTCCGGGACTAGCGGGAGGAGGGGTCACCGGGGAGCTGTTTTTT. Using reference TRBV30 and TRBJ2-2 for the parts outside the CDR3, the full variable domain is SQTIHQWPATLVQPVGSPLSLECTVEGTSNPNLYWYRQAAGRGLQLLFYSVGIGQISSEVPQNLSASRPQDRQFILSSKKLLLSDSGFYLCAWSNPPGLAGGGVTGELFFGEGSRLTVL.

The chain is built from TRBV6-5 and TRBJ1-5; D is possibly TRBD1 (6 bases). The CDR3 spans 15 residues. V lost 0 bases to trimming and J lost 4 bases, with 10 bases between them. Per germline, CDR1 MNHEY and CDR2 SVGAGI. The DNA for the CDR3 is TGTGCCAGCAGTTACTCCCAGGGGCCTAATCAGCCCCAGCATTTT. It specifies CASSYSQGPNQPQHF.

The chain combines TRBV29-1 with TRBJ1-1; TRBD1 agrees at 8 bases. Trimming took 3 bases from V and 6 from J; bases not matched to a gene: 15. Germline V gene lookup returns CDR1 SQVTM and CDR2 ANQGSEA. CDR3 length equals 16 residues. The CDR3 DNA reads as TGCAGCGTTGATCCCCTTTCCGGGACAGGTTCGTCTGAAGCTTTCTTT. This sequence encodes CSVDPLSGTGSSEAFF.

The V and J genes are TRBV6-4 and TRBJ2-3; 7 nucleotides align to TRBD2. The CDR3 loop spans 16 amino acids. Germline lookup yields CDR1 MRHNA and CDR2 SNTAGT. J lost 6 bases, V lost 5 bases, and 14 bases had no gene match. The CDR3 region is CASSLQALANRDTQYF. In DNA, the CDR3 is TGTGCCAGCAGTTTGCAAGCACTAGCGAATCGGGATACGCAGTATTTT.